Listed below are T cell receptor beta chains from one sample, sequenced in a study of CD8+CD57+ T cells in acquired aplastic anemia. TCRdb reprocessed the reads via MiXCR and lists one record per CDR3 protein. Of 270,000 or so distinct CDR3 sequences listed, 70% to 85% are singletons. Input material: sorted CD4+, CD8+, or CD8+CD57+ T cells (not recorded which) from PBMCs. Receptors were obtained from a human donor with aplastic anemia. Each CDR3 is given with its conserved first and last residue. The order of the fields is clone size, V gene, J gene, CDR3 length, D gene, CDR3 DNA, CDR3 protein. D genes are given only for firm matches. Some rows mark clone size as missing; the rest say once, few, many or name a class of expanded clone.

abundance: once
v_gene: TRBV5-6
j_gene: TRBJ2-3
len: 15
d_gene: NA
CDR3nt: TGTGCCAGCAGCTCCTGTGCCAGCGTCACAGATACGCAGTATTTT
CDR3aa: CASSSCASVTDTQYF

abundance: NA
v_gene: TRBV5-1
j_gene: TRBJ1-2
len: 14
d_gene: TRBD1
CDR3nt: TGCGCCAGCAGCTCACGGGACAGGGGCTTTGGCTACACCTTC
CDR3aa: CASSSRDRGFGYTF

abundance: few
v_gene: TRBV7-9
j_gene: TRBJ1-1
len: 11
d_gene: NA
CDR3nt: TGTGCCACCCTTAAGGGTGGTGAAGCTTTCTTT
CDR3aa: CATLKGGEAFF

abundance: NA
v_gene: TRBV9
j_gene: TRBJ2-3
len: 14
d_gene: TRBD2
CDR3nt: TGTGCCAGCGGATTAGCGGGGGGTCCTCATACGCACGATTTT
CDR3aa: CASGLAGGPHTHDF

abundance: NA
v_gene: TRBV7-8
j_gene: TRBJ2-1
len: 16
d_gene: NA
CDR3nt: TGTGCCAGCAGCTTAGCGGGAGGTCCCGATACGCAGGATTTTTGCTTC
CDR3aa: CASSLAGGPDTQDFCF

abundance: NA
v_gene: TRBV10-3
j_gene: TRBJ1-1
len: 13
d_gene: NA
CDR3nt: TGTGCCATCAGTGAGACGGCATACACTGAAGCTTTCTTT
CDR3aa: CAISETAYTEAFF

abundance: NA
v_gene: TRBV7-8
j_gene: TRBJ2-3
len: 12
d_gene: NA
CDR3nt: TGTGCCAGCAGCTTTCATCCAGACGGGCAAGCTTTT
CDR3aa: CASSFHPDGQAF

abundance: few
v_gene: TRBV2
j_gene: TRBJ1-2
len: 15
d_gene: NA
CDR3nt: TGTGCCAGCAGTTTGACAGGCGGCGGAGACAATGGCTACACCTTC
CDR3aa: CASSLTGGGDNGYTF

abundance: NA
v_gene: TRBV7-3
j_gene: TRBJ2-1
len: 16
d_gene: NA
CDR3nt: TGTGCCAGCACAATTCAAAGCAGCGCGGGGAGCGATGAGCAGTTCTTC
CDR3aa: CASTIQSSAGSDEQFF

abundance: NA
v_gene: TRBV5-8
j_gene: TRBJ1-1
len: 14
d_gene: TRBD1
CDR3nt: TGTGCCAGCAGCTTGAGGACAGGGAACACTGAAGCTTTCTTT
CDR3aa: CASSLRTGNTEAFF

abundance: NA
v_gene: TRBV13
j_gene: TRBJ1-2
len: 14
d_gene: NA
CDR3nt: TGTGCCAGCAGCCTTGGATCCAGTACCTATGGCTACACCTTC
CDR3aa: CASSLGSSTYGYTF

abundance: NA
v_gene: TRBV9
j_gene: TRBJ2-4
len: 14
d_gene: NA
CDR3nt: TGTGCCAGCAGCGTACCCGGGGCCAAAAACATTCAGTACTTC
CDR3aa: CASSVPGAKNIQYF

abundance: NA
v_gene: TRBV11-2
j_gene: TRBJ2-3
len: 17
d_gene: TRBD1
CDR3nt: TGTGCCAGCAGCTCGCCCAGGGGGCACGCCAGCACAGATGCGCGGTATTTT
CDR3aa: CASSSPRGHASTDARYF

abundance: NA
v_gene: TRBV7-9
j_gene: TRBJ2-1
len: 15
d_gene: NA
CDR3nt: TGTGCCAGCAGCTTTCAAAGAAGCGGCTGGAGCGAGCAGTTCTTC
CDR3aa: CASSFQRSGWSEQFF

abundance: NA
v_gene: TRBV7-9
j_gene: TRBJ1-1
len: 15
d_gene: NA
CDR3nt: TGTGCCAGCAGCTTAGAACTCACAGGGAACACTGATGCTTTCTTT
CDR3aa: CASSLELTGNTDAFF

abundance: NA
v_gene: TRBV5-4
j_gene: TRBJ2-1
len: 13
d_gene: NA
CDR3nt: TGTGCCAGCAGCGGACCGGGACTCCATGAGCAGTTCTTC
CDR3aa: CASSGPGLHEQFF

abundance: few
v_gene: TRBV7-3
j_gene: TRBJ1-1
len: 15
d_gene: NA
CDR3nt: TGTGCCAGCAGCTTCGGTCTGACAGAGAACACTGAAGCTTTCTTT
CDR3aa: CASSFGLTENTEAFF

abundance: NA
v_gene: TRBV7-2
j_gene: TRBJ1-2
len: 13
d_gene: NA
CDR3nt: TGTGCCAGCGGCTTGGGAGAGAACTATACCTACACCTTC
CDR3aa: CASGLGENYTYTF

abundance: once
v_gene: TRBV7-9
j_gene: TRBJ2-2
len: 16
d_gene: TRBD2
CDR3nt: TGTGCCAGCAGCTTTCAAAGAAGCGGGAGGGCCCGGGAGCTGTTTTTT
CDR3aa: CASSFQRSGRARELFF

abundance: NA
v_gene: TRBV2
j_gene: TRBJ2-7
len: 15
d_gene: NA
CDR3nt: TGTGCCAGCAGCTACGTAGCGACCAGCTCCTACGAGCAGTACTTC
CDR3aa: CASSYVATSSYEQYF

abundance: NA
v_gene: TRBV11-1
j_gene: TRBJ2-1
len: 16
d_gene: NA
CDR3nt: TGTGCCAGCAGCTTAGATAGTGCAGGATACTACAATGAGCAGTTCTTC
CDR3aa: CASSLDSAGYYNEQFF

abundance: once
v_gene: TRBV7-8
j_gene: TRBJ2-7
len: 15
d_gene: NA
CDR3nt: TGTGCCAGCAGCTTAGCGGGCGGGCCAGCCTACGAGCAGTACTTC
CDR3aa: CASSLAGGPAYEQYF

abundance: NA
v_gene: TRBV7-2
j_gene: TRBJ2-1
len: 13
d_gene: NA
CDR3nt: NA
CDR3aa: CASSFAGGAEQGF

abundance: NA
v_gene: TRBV4-1
j_gene: TRBJ1-2
len: 13
d_gene: NA
CDR3nt: TGCGCCAGCAGCGAAGGGCTTACAGATAGCTACACCTTC
CDR3aa: CASSEGLTDSYTF

abundance: NA
v_gene: TRBV5-4
j_gene: TRBJ1-3
len: 13
d_gene: NA
CDR3nt: TGTGCCAGCAGCCCAGCGGGGGGAAACACCATATATTTT
CDR3aa: CASSPAGGNTIYF

abundance: NA
v_gene: TRBV11-3
j_gene: TRBJ1-2
len: 12
d_gene: NA
CDR3nt: TGTGCCAGCAGCTTGGATGTGACAGGCTACACCTTC
CDR3aa: CASSLDVTGYTF

abundance: NA
v_gene: TRBV7-2
j_gene: TRBJ2-3
len: 13
d_gene: TRBD1
CDR3nt: TGTGCCAGCAGCTTCGAGCGAGACGGGACAGCCCTTTTT
CDR3aa: CASSFERDGTALF

abundance: NA
v_gene: TRBV11-3
j_gene: TRBJ1-5
len: 16
d_gene: NA
CDR3nt: TGTGCCAGCAGCTTACAGCTGACAGGCGGCAATCAGCCCCAGCATTTT
CDR3aa: CASSLQLTGGNQPQHF

abundance: NA
v_gene: TRBV2
j_gene: TRBJ2-5
len: 14
d_gene: NA
CDR3nt: TGTGCCAGCAGCGAATCTAGCGAGCAAGAGACCCATGACTTC
CDR3aa: CASSESSEQETHDF

abundance: NA
v_gene: TRBV20-1
j_gene: TRBJ2-7
len: 12
d_gene: NA
CDR3nt: TGCAGCGGAGGTGGGGGGCCCTACGAGCAGTACTTC
CDR3aa: CSGGGGPYEQYF

abundance: NA
v_gene: TRBV5-1
j_gene: TRBJ2-1
len: 16
d_gene: TRBD1
CDR3nt: TGCGCCAGCAGCTTGGCCGGACAGGTCCTCGTAAATGAGCAGTTCTTC
CDR3aa: CASSLAGQVLVNEQFF

abundance: NA
v_gene: TRBV7-2
j_gene: TRBJ2-3
len: 13
d_gene: NA
CDR3nt: TGTGCCAGCGGCTTGGCAGGCGCAGCCGACTATGATTTC
CDR3aa: CASGLAGAADYDF

abundance: many
v_gene: TRBV19
j_gene: TRBJ2-3
len: 15
d_gene: NA
CDR3nt: TGTGCCAGTAGTATCCTTGGGGGGCCCGGGGATACGCAGTATTTT
CDR3aa: CASSILGGPGDTQYF

abundance: few
v_gene: TRBV5-6
j_gene: TRBJ2-3
len: 15
d_gene: NA
CDR3nt: TGTGCCAGCAGCGTGGGGGAGGAGAGCACAGATACGCAGTATTTT
CDR3aa: CASSVGEESTDTQYF

abundance: once
v_gene: TRBV11-2
j_gene: TRBJ2-3
len: 14
d_gene: NA
CDR3nt: TGTGCCAGCAGCTTAGAGTGGGGGGCCGATACGCAGTATTTT
CDR3aa: CASSLEWGADTQYF

abundance: few
v_gene: TRBV7-2
j_gene: TRBJ2-3
len: 16
d_gene: TRBD2
CDR3nt: TGTGCCAGCAGCTCACGGACTAGCGGGGGCACAGATACGCAGTATTTT
CDR3aa: CASSSRTSGGTDTQYF

abundance: NA
v_gene: TRBV9
j_gene: TRBJ2-3
len: 13
d_gene: NA
CDR3nt: TGTGCCAGCAGCGACGGGGGCACAGGAAAGCAGTATTTT
CDR3aa: CASSDGGTGKQYF

abundance: NA
v_gene: TRBV7-2
j_gene: TRBJ1-2
len: 16
d_gene: NA
CDR3nt: TGTGCCAGCAGCTTGCAGAGGGGGGGGCTCGAATATGGCTACACCTTC
CDR3aa: CASSLQRGGLEYGYTF

abundance: NA
v_gene: TRBV7-9
j_gene: TRBJ2-7
len: 14
d_gene: TRBD2
CDR3nt: TGTGCCAGCAGCTCACGGACTAGCGGGGTCAATGAGTACTTC
CDR3aa: CASSSRTSGVNEYF